This TCR beta chain originates from a study of shared clonotypes between healthy human individuals. V lost 3 bases to trimming and J lost 5 bases, with 4 bases between them. Germline V lookup: CDR1 MDHEN, CDR2 SYDVKM. The CDR3 sequence is 12 residues long. Comments on this clone: The same CDR3 arises from other DNA sequences in this sample as well.

Repertoires were generated with immunoSEQ multiplex PCR, while TCRdb's copy carries only in-frame clones and drops some. The sample consists of 2 million to 3 million clones, more than 85% of them appearing once. The V and J genes are TRBV28 and TRBJ2-2; D is unresolved. The sample taken for sequencing was naive CD4+ T cells from PBMCs. The subset here: CD45RA+ positively selected. This receptor was taken from a man aged 18 to 30 in good health. Some clones in this sample may be carry-over from other donors' samples. The CDR3 spells CASSLRTGELFF. In DNA form, the CDR3 reads TGTGCCAGCAGTTTGCGGACCGGGGAGCTGTTTTTT.